Sequencing of this TCR beta chain was carried out in a study of blood T cell repertoires in COVID-19. Study details: Samples taken during acute and convalescent COVID-19 were collected in the United States, Italy and Spain. T cells, B-cell-depleted T cells, or PBMCs supplied cDNA or gDNA.

Source study methods: Reference gene primer amplification yielded estimated nucleated cell counts. Profiled with immunoSEQ multiplex PCR; TCRdb holds only in-frame clones, not every one. V and J calls and clone size are those listed in that table; D and trimming were worked out from the DNA. There are roughly 220,000 clones in the sample; around 81% occur only once, and 3% to 3.5% lies in the top ten. V was shortened by 5 bases and J by 4 bases, with 12 bases between the two germline ends. CDR1 and CDR2 from the germline V gene are LNHDA and SQIVND (reference sequence). The CDR3 has 14 residues. This TCR was recovered from a woman in her twenties or thirties who had recovered from COVID-19. The rearrangement uses TRBV19 and TRBJ1-5; D remains ambiguous. Sequenced material: peripheral blood. CDR3 sequence (DNA): TGTGCCAGTAGTGACCCAGCGGGAAATCAGCCCCAGCATTTT. The encoded protein is CASSDPAGNQPQHF.